This T cell receptor beta chain came from a study of OX40 agonist ivuxolimab in advanced cancers. Generated by immunoSEQ multiplex PCR, the TCRdb table keeps only in-frame clones and is missing some. The sample includes tens of thousands of clones, roughly 86% seen only once; the top ten take about 1.1%. Remarks on this clone: Antigen specificity is unknown.

Regarding the study as a whole: Averaging showed that CD8+ T cells had more expanded clones than CD4+ did.

CDR3 length: 13 amino acids. V dropped 5 bases and J dropped 15; count of bases not matched to a gene: 12. The germline gives CDR1 SGHTA, CDR2 FQGNSA. The V and J genes are TRBV7-2 and TRBJ2-1, with TRBD2 identical over 8 bases. The receptor was isolated from an adult with an advanced solid tumor such as melanoma, head and neck, liver or kidney cancer. Sequencing was performed on CD4+ or CD8+ T cells sorted from blood, taken in a trial of the OX40 agonist ivuxolimab. CDR3 DNA: TGTGCCAGCAGCCCCTGGGGGCGGGAGGAGGTGTTCTTC. Its protein product is CASSPWGREEVFF.